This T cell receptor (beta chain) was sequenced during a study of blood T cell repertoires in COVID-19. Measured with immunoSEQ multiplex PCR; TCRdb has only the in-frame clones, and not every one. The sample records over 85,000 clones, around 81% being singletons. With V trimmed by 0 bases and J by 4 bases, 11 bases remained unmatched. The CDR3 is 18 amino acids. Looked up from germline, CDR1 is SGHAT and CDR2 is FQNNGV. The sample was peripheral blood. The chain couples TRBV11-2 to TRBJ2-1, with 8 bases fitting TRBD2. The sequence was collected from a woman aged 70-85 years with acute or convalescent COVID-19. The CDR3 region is CASSLDRRAAGEYNEQFF. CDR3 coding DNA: TGTGCCAGCAGCTTAGATCGGCGGGCAGCGGGGGAGTACAATGAGCAGTTCTTC. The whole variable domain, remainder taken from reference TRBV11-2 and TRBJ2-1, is EAGVAQSPRYKIIEKRQSVAFWCNPISGHATLYWYQQILGQGPKLLIQFQNNGVVDDSQLPKDRFSAERLKGVDSTLKIQPAKLEDSAVYLCASSLDRRAAGEYNEQFFGPGTRLTVL.